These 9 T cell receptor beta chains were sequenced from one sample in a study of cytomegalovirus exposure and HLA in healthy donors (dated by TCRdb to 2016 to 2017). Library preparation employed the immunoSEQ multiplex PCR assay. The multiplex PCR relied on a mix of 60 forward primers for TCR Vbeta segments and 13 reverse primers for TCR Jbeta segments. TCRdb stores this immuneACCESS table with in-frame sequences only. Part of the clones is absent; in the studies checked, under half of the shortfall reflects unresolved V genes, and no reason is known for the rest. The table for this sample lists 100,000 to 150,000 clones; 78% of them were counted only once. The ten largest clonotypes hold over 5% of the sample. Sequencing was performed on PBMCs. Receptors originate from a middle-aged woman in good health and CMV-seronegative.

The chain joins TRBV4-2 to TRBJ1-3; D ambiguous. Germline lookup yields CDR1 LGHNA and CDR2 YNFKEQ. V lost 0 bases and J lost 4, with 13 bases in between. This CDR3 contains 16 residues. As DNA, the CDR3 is TGTGCCAGCAGCCAAGATATTAGCCGGGGAGGAAACACCATATATTTT. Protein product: CASSQDISRGGNTIYF.

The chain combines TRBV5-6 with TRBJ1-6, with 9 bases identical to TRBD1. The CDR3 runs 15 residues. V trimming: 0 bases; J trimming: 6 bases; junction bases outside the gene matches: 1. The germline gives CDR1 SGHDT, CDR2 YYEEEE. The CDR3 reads CASSLGDRVNSPLHF. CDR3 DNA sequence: TGTGCCAGCAGCTTGGGGGACAGGGTTAATTCACCCCTCCACTTT.

The CDR3 nucleotides are TGTGCCAGCTCAGACAGGGAGCTGGGTCCCCAGCATTTT. Amino acids: CASSDRELGPQHF. This chain uses TRBV18 with TRBJ1-5; TRBD1 matches at 7 bases. Germline V gene data show CDR1 as KGHSH and CDR2 as LQKENI. Losses at the gene ends were 5 bases for V and 10 bases for J; bases not matched to a gene: 8. The CDR3 totals 13 residues.

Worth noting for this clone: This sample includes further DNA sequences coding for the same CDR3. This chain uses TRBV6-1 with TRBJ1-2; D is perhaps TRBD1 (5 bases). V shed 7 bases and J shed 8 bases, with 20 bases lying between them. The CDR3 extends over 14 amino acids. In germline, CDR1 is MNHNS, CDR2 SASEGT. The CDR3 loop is CASTNLGLGYGYTF. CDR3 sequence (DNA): TGTGCCAGCACCAATTTGGGACTCGGCTACGGCTACACCTTC.

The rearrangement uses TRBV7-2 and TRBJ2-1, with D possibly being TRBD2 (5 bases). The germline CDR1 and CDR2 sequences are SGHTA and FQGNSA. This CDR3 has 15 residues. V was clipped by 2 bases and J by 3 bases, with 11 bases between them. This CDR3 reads CASSLYHGLYNEQFF. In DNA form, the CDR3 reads TGTGCCAGCAGCTTATATCACGGACTCTACAATGAGCAGTTCTTC. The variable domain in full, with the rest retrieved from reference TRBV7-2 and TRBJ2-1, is GAGVSQSPSNKVTEKGKDVELRCDPISGHTALYWYRQSLGQGLEFLIYFQGNSAPDKSGLPSDRFSAERTGGSVSTLTIQRTQQEDSAVYLCASSLYHGLYNEQFFGPGTRLTVL.

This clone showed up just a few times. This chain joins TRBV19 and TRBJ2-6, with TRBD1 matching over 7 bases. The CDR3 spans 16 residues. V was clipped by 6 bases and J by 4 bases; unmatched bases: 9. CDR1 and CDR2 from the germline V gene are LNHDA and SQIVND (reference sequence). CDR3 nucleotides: TGTGCCAGTAGGAAGGGACAGCCTCTCGGGGCCAACGTCCTGACTTTC. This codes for CASRKGQPLGANVLTF.

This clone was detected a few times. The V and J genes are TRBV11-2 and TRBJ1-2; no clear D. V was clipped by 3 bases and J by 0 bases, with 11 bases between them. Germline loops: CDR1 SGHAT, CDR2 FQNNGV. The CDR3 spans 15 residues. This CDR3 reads CASSFSGQANYGYTF. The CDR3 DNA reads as TGTGCCAGCAGCTTTTCTGGGCAGGCTAACTATGGCTACACCTTC.

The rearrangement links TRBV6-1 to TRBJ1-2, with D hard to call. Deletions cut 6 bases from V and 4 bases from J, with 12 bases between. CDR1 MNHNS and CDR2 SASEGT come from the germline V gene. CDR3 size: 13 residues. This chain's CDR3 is CASSVDGGYGYTF. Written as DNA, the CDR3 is TGTGCCAGCAGCGTTGACGGAGGCTATGGCTACACCTTC.

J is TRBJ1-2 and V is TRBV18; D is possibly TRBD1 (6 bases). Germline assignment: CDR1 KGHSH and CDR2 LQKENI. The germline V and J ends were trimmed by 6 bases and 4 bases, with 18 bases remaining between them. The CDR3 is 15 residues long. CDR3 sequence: CASSPGAQGLYGYTF. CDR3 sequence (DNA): TGTGCCAGCTCCCCAGGGGCCCAGGGTCTCTATGGCTACACCTTC.